This T cell receptor (beta chain) was recovered during a study of spatial heterogeneity in lung cancer. This CDR3 comprises 15 residues. Losses at the gene ends were 4 bases for V and 4 bases for J; bases not matched to a gene: 4. As to time point: sample taken at primary tumor resection. 72 TRACERx patients with early, untreated non-small cell lung cancer donated samples. The presence of a unique molecular identifier marked each TCR cDNA molecule. In TCRdb, the 5' RACE reads were re-called with MiXCR into one record per CDR3 protein. The top ten clones hold less than 50% of a sample with 10,000 to 15,000 distinct CDR3 sequences, around 3.7% of them seen once.

The receptor was isolated from a male donor with early-stage non-small cell lung cancer. The material was PBMCs, obtained at surgery. The chain employs TRBV12-3 or TRBV12-4 and TRBJ2-2, with 9 bases identical to TRBD1. Here the CDR3 reads CASSSGTGSTGELFF. Here the CDR3 DNA reads TGTGCCAGCAGTTCCGGGACAGGGAGCACCGGGGAGCTGTTTTTT.